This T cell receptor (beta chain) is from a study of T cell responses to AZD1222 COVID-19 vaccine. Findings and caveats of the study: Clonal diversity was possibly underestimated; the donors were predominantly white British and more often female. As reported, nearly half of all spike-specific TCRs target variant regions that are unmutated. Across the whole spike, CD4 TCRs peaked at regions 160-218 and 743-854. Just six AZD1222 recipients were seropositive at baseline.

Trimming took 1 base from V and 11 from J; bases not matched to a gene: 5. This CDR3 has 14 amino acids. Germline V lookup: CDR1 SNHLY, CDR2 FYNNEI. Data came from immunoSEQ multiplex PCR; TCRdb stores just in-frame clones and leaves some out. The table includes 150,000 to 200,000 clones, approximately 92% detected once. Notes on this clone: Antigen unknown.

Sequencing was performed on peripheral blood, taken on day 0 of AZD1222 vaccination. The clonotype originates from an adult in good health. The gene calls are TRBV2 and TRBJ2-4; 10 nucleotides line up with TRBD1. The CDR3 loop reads CASSEEGQGIVQYF. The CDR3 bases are TGTGCCAGCAGTGAAGAGGGACAGGGGATAGTTCAGTACTTC.